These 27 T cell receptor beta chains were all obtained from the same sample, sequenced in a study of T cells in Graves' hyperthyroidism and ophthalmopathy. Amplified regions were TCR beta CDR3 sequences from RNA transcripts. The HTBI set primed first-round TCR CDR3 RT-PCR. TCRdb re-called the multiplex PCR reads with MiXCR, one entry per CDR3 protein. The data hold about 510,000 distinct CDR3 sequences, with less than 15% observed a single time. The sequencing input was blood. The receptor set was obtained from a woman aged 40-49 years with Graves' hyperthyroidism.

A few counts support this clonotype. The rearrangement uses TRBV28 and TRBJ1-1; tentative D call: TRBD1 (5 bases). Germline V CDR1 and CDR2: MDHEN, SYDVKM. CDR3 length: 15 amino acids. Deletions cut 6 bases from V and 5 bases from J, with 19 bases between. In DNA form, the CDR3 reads TGTGCCAGCAGCCGTACGGGGCAGGGAAAAACTGAAGCTTTCTTT. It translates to CASSRTGQGKTEAFF.

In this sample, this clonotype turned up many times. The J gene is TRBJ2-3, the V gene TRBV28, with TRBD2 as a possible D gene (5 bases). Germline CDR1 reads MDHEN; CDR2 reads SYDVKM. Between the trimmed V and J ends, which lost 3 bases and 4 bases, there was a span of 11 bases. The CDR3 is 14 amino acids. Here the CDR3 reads CASSFLEGADTQYF. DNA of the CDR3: TGTGCCAGCAGTTTTCTTGAGGGTGCAGATACGCAGTATTTT.

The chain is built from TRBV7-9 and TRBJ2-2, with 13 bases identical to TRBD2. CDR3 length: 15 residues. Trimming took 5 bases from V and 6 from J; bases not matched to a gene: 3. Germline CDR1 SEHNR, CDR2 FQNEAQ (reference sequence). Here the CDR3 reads CASSTTSGRAGELFF. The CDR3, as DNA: TGTGCCAGCAGCACCACTAGCGGGAGGGCCGGGGAGCTGTTTTTT.

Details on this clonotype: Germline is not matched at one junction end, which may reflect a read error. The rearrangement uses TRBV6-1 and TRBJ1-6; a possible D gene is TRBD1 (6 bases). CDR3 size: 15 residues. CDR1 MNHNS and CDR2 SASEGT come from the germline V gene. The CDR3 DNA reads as TGTGCCAGCAGTGAGACACAGGGCTATAGTTCACCCCTCCACTTT. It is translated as CASSETQGYSSPLHF.

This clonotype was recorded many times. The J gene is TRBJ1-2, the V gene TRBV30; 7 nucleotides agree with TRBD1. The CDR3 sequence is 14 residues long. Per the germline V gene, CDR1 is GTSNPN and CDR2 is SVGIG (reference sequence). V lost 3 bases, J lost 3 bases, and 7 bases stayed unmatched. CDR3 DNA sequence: TGTGCCTGGAGGCAACAGGGGAGGTACTATGGCTACACCTTC. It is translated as CAWRQQGRYYGYTF.

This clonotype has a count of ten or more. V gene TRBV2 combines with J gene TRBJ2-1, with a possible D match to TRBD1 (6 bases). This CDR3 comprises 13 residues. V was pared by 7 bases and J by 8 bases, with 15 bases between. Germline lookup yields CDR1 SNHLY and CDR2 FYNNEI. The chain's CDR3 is CASTLLQGYEQFF. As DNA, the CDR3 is TGTGCCAGCACCCTATTACAGGGCTATGAGCAGTTCTTC. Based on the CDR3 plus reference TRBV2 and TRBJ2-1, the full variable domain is EPEVTQTPSHQVTQMGQEVILRCVPISNHLYFYWYRQILGQKVEFLVSFYNNEISEKSEIFDDQFSVERPDGSNFTLKIRSTKLEDSAMYFCASTLLQGYEQFFGPGTRLTVL.

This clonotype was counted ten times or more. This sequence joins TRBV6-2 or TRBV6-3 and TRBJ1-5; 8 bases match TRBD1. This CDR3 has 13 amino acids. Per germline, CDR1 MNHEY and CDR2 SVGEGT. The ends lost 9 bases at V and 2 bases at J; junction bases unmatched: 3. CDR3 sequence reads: CASKGQGNQPQHF. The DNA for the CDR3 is TGTGCCAGTAAGGGACAGGGCAATCAGCCCCAGCATTTT.

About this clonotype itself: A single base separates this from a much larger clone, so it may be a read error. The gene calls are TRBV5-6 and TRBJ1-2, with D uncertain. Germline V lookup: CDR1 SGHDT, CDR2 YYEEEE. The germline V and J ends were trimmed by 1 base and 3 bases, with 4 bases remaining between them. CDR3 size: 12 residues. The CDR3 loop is CASSLLDYGYTF. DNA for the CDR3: TGTGCCAGCAGCTTGCTAGACTATGGCTACACCTTC.

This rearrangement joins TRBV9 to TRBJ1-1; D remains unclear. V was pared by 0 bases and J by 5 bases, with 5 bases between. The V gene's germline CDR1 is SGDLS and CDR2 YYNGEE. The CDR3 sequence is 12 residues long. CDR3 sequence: CASSVGETEAFF. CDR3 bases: TGTGCCAGCAGCGTAGGAGAGACTGAAGCTTTCTTT.

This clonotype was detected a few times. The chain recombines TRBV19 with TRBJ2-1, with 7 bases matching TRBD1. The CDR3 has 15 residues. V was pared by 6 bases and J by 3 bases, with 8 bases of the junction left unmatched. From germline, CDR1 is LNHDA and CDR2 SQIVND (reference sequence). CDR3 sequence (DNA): TGTGCCAGTAGCAAACCCGGGACAGACTACAATGAGCAGTTCTTC. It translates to CASSKPGTDYNEQFF. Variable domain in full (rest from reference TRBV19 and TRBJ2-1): DGGITQSPKYLFRKEGQNVTLSCEQNLNHDAMYWYRQDPGQGLRLIYYSQIVNDFQKGDIAEGYSVSREKKESFPLTVTSAQKNPTAFYLCASSKPGTDYNEQFFGPGTRLTVL.

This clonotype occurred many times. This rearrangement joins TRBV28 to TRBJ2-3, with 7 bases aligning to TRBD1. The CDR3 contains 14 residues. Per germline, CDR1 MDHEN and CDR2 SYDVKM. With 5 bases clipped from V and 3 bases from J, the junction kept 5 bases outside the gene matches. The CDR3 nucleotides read TGTGCCAGCAGTCTCGGGACAGTTACAGATACGCAGTATTTT. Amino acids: CASSLGTVTDTQYF.

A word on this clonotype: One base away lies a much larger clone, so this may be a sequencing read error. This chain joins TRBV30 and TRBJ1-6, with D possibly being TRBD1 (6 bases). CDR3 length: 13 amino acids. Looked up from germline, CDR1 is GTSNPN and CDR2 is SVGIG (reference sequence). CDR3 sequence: CDRSPGGGSPLHF. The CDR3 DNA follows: TGTGACCGCAGTCCCGGGGGCGGTTCACCCCTCCACTTT.

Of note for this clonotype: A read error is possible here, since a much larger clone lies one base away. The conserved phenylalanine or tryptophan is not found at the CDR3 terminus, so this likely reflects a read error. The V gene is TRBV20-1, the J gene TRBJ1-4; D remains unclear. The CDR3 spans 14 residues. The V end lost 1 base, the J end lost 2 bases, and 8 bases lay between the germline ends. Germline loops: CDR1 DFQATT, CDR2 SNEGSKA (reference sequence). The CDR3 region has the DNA TGCAGTGCTAGAGGGGGTCTCACTAATGAAAAACTGTTTCTT. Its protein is CSARGGLTNEKLFL.

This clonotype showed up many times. The chain's CDR3 is CASSLAGFGETQYF. As DNA, the CDR3 is TGTGCCAGCAGCTTGGCGGGGTTTGGCGAGACCCAGTACTTC. The V gene is TRBV5-8, the J gene TRBJ2-5, with D tentatively TRBD2 (5 bases). V lost 0 bases to trimming and J lost 5 bases, with 11 bases between them. CDR1 SGHTS and CDR2 YDEGEE come from the germline V gene. The CDR3 has 14 residues.

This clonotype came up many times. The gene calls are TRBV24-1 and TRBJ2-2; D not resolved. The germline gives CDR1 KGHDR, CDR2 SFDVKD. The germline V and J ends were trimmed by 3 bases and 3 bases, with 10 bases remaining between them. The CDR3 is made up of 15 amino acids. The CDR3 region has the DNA TGTGCCACCAGTGATACGTCTCGGGACACCGGGGAGCTGTTTTTT. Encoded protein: CATSDTSRDTGELFF.

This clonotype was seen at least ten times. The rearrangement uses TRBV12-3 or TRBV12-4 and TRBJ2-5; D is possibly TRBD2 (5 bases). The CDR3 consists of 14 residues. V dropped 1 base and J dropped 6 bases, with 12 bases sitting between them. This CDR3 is CASSLVTGRQTQYF. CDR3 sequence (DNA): TGTGCCAGCAGTTTAGTGACGGGAAGGCAGACCCAGTACTTC.

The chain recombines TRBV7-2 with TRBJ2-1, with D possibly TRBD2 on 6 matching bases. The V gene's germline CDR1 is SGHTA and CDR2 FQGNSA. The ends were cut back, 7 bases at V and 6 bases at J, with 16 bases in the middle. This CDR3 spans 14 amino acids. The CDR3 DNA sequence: TGTGCCAGCAACCCGGGACTCGCACGCAATGAGCAGTTCTTC. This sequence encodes CASNPGLARNEQFF.

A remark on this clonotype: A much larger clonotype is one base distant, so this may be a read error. The chain's CDR3 is CASSGWKGYTF. DNA of the CDR3: TGTGCCAGCAGTGGATGGAAGGGCTACACCTTC. The chain carries TRBV12-3 or TRBV12-4 and TRBJ1-2; D ambiguous. Trimming pared 5 bases from V and 8 bases from J, leaving 9 bases between. This CDR3 has 11 residues.

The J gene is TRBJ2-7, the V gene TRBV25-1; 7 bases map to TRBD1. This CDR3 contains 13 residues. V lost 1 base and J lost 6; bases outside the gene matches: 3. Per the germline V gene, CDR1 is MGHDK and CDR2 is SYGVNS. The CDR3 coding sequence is TGTGCCAGCAGTGAATCTACAGGGGTCGAGCAGTACTTC. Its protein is CASSESTGVEQYF.

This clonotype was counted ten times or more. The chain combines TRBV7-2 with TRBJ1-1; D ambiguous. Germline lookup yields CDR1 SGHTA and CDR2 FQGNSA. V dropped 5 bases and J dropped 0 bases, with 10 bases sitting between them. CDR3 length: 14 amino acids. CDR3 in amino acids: CASSPTVVNTEAFF. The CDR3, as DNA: TGTGCCAGCAGCCCGACGGTTGTGAACACTGAAGCTTTCTTT.

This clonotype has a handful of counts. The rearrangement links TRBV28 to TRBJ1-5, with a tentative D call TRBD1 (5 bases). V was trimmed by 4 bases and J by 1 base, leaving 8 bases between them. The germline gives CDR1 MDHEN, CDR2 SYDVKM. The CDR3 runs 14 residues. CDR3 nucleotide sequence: TGTGCCAGCAGTTACTGGGGGAGCAATCAGCCCCAGCATTTT. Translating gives CASSYWGSNQPQHF.

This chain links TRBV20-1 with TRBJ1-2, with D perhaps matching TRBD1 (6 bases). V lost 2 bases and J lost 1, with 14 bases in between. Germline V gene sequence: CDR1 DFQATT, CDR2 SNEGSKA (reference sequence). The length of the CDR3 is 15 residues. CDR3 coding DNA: TGCAGTGCTAGAAGCCGGGACACCAATAACTATGGCTACACCTTC. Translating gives CSARSRDTNNYGYTF.

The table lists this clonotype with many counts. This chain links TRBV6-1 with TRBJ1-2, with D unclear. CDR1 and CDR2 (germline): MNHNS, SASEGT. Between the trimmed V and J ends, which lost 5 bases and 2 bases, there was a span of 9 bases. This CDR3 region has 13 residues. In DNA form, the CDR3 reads TGTGCCAGCAGTTATACCAGGAACTATGGCTACACCTTC. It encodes CASSYTRNYGYTF.

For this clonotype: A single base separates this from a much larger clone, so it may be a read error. The CDR3 nucleotides are TGTGCCAGCAGTGCACCAGGCCTCCACGGGTCCAATGAGCAGTTCTTC. Amino acids: CASSAPGLHGSNEQFF. The chain links TRBV28 to TRBJ2-1, with D uncertain. V lost 5 bases and J lost 6, with 20 bases in between. Germline V gene lookup returns CDR1 MDHEN and CDR2 SYDVKM. This CDR3 contains 16 residues.

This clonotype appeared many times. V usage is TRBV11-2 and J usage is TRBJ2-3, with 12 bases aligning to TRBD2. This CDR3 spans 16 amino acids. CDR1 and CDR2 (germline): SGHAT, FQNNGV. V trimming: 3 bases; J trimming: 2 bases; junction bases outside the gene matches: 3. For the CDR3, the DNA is TGTGCCAGCAGCTTTCTAGCGGGAGGGCTCACAGATACGCAGTATTTT. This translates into CASSFLAGGLTDTQYF.

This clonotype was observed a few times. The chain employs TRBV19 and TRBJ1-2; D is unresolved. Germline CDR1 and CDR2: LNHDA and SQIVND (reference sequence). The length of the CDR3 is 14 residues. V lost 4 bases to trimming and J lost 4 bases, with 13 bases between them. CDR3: CASSTPGSIYGYTF. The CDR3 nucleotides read TGTGCCAGTAGTACGCCGGGTTCGATCTATGGCTACACCTTC.

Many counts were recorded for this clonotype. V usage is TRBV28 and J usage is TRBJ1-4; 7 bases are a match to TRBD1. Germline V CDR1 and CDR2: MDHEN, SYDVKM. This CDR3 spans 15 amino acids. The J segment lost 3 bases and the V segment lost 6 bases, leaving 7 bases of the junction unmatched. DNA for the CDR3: TGTGCCAGCAGCGGACAGGCCCAATCTAATGAAAAACTGTTTTTT. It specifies CASSGQAQSNEKLFF.